Each of the 10 T cell receptor beta chains below was sequenced from the same sample in a study of T cells in Graves' hyperthyroidism and ophthalmopathy. RNA transcripts were the template for amplifying TCR beta CDR3 regions. The study used the HTBI primer set for a first-round RT-PCR of the TCR CDR3. TCRdb reprocessed the multiplex PCR reads via MiXCR and lists one record per CDR3 protein. The data contain about 580,000 distinct CDR3 sequences, 11% to 15% of them singletons. The specimen was blood. The source is a woman aged 25 to 39 with Graves' hyperthyroidism that later progressed to Graves' ophthalmopathy.

Here the CDR3 reads CASSQDPGQGRETQYF. The CDR3 coding sequence is TGCGCCAGCAGCCAAGACCCCGGACAGGGCCGAGAGACCCAGTACTTC. The chain couples TRBV4-1 to TRBJ2-5; 8 bases line up with TRBD1. J lost 4 bases, V lost 0 bases, and 7 bases had no gene match. Germline V gives CDR1 MGHRA, CDR2 YSYEKL. This CDR3 comprises 16 residues.

This clonotype was recorded many times. The rearrangement joins TRBV20-1 to TRBJ2-7, with D maybe TRBD2 (5 bases). Germline-derived CDR1 and CDR2 are DFQATT and SNEGSKA (reference sequence). Deletions cut 8 bases from V and 5 bases from J, with 13 bases between. The CDR3 is made up of 11 amino acids. CDR3 in DNA: TGCAGTAGCGGTAGAACGGACGAGCAGTACTTC. As protein: CSSGRTDEQYF.

Turning to this clonotype: A much larger clonotype is one base distant, so this may be a read error. The chain combines TRBV15 with TRBJ1-2, with D possibly being TRBD1 (5 bases). With 8 bases removed from V and 4 bases from J, the gap between germline ends came to 8 bases. CDR3 length equals 11 residues. CDR1 and CDR2 from the germline V gene are LNHNV and YYDKDF (reference sequence). The CDR3, as DNA: TGTGCCACCGCAGGGATCTATGGCTACACCTTC. Translating it yields CATAGIYGYTF. Full variable domain (rest looked up from reference TRBV15 and TRBJ1-2): DAMVIQNPRYQVTQFGKPVTLSCSQTLNHNVMYWYQQKSSQAPKLLFHYYDKDFNNEADTPDNFQSRRPNTSFCFLDIRSPGLGDTAMYLCATAGIYGYTFGSGTRLTVV.

In this sample, this clonotype turned up many times. This chain joins TRBV28 and TRBJ2-6, with a possible D match to TRBD1 (6 bases). Trimming cost V 11 bases and J 2 bases, with 16 bases left between them. CDR1 and CDR2 (germline): MDHEN, SYDVKM. There are 15 residues in the CDR3. CDR3 in DNA: TGTGCCGGGGGAAACAGGGTACCTGGGGCCAACGTCCTGACTTTC. Translation gives CAGGNRVPGANVLTF. Variable domain in full (rest from reference TRBV28 and TRBJ2-6): DVKVTQSSRYLVKRTGEKVFLECVQDMDHENMFWYRQDPGLGLRLIYFSYDVKMKEKGDIPEGYSVSREKKERFSLILESASTNQTSMYLCAGGNRVPGANVLTFGAGSRLTVL.

This clonotype was seen ten or more times. This chain uses TRBV15 with TRBJ2-7; 14 nucleotides agree with TRBD2. After removal of 5 bases from V and 6 bases from J, the junction contained 9 bases not matched to a gene. This CDR3 region has 16 residues. In germline, CDR1 is LNHNV, CDR2 YYDKDF (reference sequence). The CDR3 DNA follows: TGTGCCACCAGCCGACACCCGGGACTAGCGGGAGTCGAGCAGTACTTC. Translating gives CATSRHPGLAGVEQYF.

This clonotype was recorded at least ten times. The CDR3 nucleotides are TGTGCCAGCAGTCCTCCGTGGACAGGGGGCACTGAAGCTTTCTTT. This encodes CASSPPWTGGTEAFF. The chain is built from TRBV28 and TRBJ1-1; 10 bases line up with TRBD1. CDR3 length: 15 residues. Germline lookup yields CDR1 MDHEN and CDR2 SYDVKM. V dropped 5 bases and J dropped 4; count of bases not matched to a gene: 7.

This clonotype was seen repeatedly, ten times or more. The chain has TRBV6-1 and TRBJ1-2, with a possible D match to TRBD1 (5 bases). Per germline, CDR1 MNHNS and CDR2 SASEGT. The CDR3 has 16 amino acids. Trimming left V 6 bases short and J 5 bases short, with 22 bases between. CDR3 sequence reads: CASSPYSTVSGYGYTF. CDR3 sequence (DNA): TGTGCCAGCAGCCCATACTCGACAGTTTCGGGATATGGCTACACCTTC.

The table lists this clonotype with many counts. The chain couples TRBV28 to TRBJ2-7, with D possibly being TRBD1 or TRBD2 (6 bases each). The CDR3 is 15 residues long. Trimming removed 6 bases from V and 2 bases from J, with 17 bases in between. Per the germline V gene, CDR1 is MDHEN and CDR2 is SYDVKM. DNA of the CDR3: TGTGCCAGCAGCGCCCGGGGGCCCTTTACCTACGAGCAGTACTTC. Protein: CASSARGPFTYEQYF.

This clonotype was detected many times. This chain uses TRBV6-1 with TRBJ1-5; no definite D call. The CDR3 is 12 amino acids. In germline, CDR1 is MNHNS, CDR2 SASEGT. V was pared by 10 bases and J by 2 bases, with 9 bases between. The CDR3 reads CATGIRNQPQHF. As DNA, the CDR3 is TGTGCCACGGGAATCCGCAATCAGCCCCAGCATTTT.

The chain is built from TRBV6-2 or TRBV6-3 and TRBJ2-1; maybe TRBD2 (6 bases). The V end was cut by 7 bases, the J end by 9 bases, with 19 bases between. Germline loops: CDR1 MNHEY, CDR2 SVGEGT. The CDR3 loop spans 14 amino acids. The CDR3 loop reads CASTQRLVGGEQFF. CDR3 DNA: TGTGCCAGCACCCAAAGACTAGTCGGCGGTGAGCAGTTCTTC.